This entry lists 18 T cell receptor beta chains sequenced from one sample in a study of molecular identifiers for immune sequencing clone quantification. TCRdb reprocessed the PCR reads with MiXCR, giving one entry per CDR3 protein. The sample records about 510,000 distinct CDR3 sequences, about 25% being singletons. Material for sequencing was naive CD8+ T cells from blood, with Jurkat cell RNA spiked in. Noted subset: FACS-sorted CD8+CD4-CCR7+CD45RA+ naive T cells. These receptors were obtained from a human donor in good health. Some libraries in this study had Jurkat cell RNA spiked in.

The chain uses TRBV5-5 and TRBJ2-7, with TRBD1 as a possible D gene (5 bases). CDR3 size: 14 residues. Trimming shortened V by 2 bases and J by 6 bases, and 15 bases separated the two germline ends. CDR1 is SGHKS, CDR2 YYEKEE, per germline (reference sequence). In DNA form, the CDR3 reads TGTGCCAGCAGCTTCACAGGCCCTCCCGGCGAGCAGTACTTC. It codes for CASSFTGPPGEQYF.

This clonotype was detected only once. A read error may be the cause here, since a much bigger clone is one base away. The rearrangement links TRBV28 to TRBJ2-7, with a tentative D call TRBD1 (6 bases). Germline lookup yields CDR1 MDHEN and CDR2 SYDVKM. The CDR3 consists of 15 residues. The CDR3 DNA reads as TGTGCCAGCAGTTTGACAGGCGCCCGCTCCTTCGAGCAGTACTTC. The encoded protein is CASSLTGARSFEQYF.

The J gene is TRBJ2-1, the V gene TRBV25-1; D tentatively reads TRBD1 or TRBD2 (5 bases each). The CDR3 has 14 residues. V lost 2 bases to trimming and J lost 9 bases, with 14 bases between them. Germline lookup yields CDR1 MGHDK and CDR2 SYGVNS. The CDR3 nucleotides are TGTGCCAGCAGTGAAGGGGCCCTCGGGACTGAGCAGTTCTTC. This gives the protein CASSEGALGTEQFF.

This clonotype has more than one count but fewer than ten. The chain uses TRBV7-9 and TRBJ2-2; D is tentatively TRBD1 or TRBD2 (5 bases each). The germline V gene has CDR1 SEHNR and CDR2 FQNEAQ (reference sequence). Trimming removed 10 bases from V and 6 bases from J, with 12 bases in between. The CDR3 has 12 amino acids. Here the CDR3 reads CATRGAAGELFF. CDR3 sequence (DNA): TGTGCCACCCGAGGGGCGGCCGGGGAGCTGTTTTTT.

This clonotype has more than one count but fewer than ten. The chain recombines TRBV19 with TRBJ1-5; D gene unclear. V shed 7 bases and J shed 4 bases, with 8 bases lying between them. The CDR3 runs 12 residues. Germline V gives CDR1 LNHDA, CDR2 SQIVND (reference sequence). The chain's CDR3 is CASMSGNQPQHF. DNA for the CDR3: TGTGCCAGTATGTCCGGAAATCAGCCCCAGCATTTT.

This clonotype was detected only a few times. This chain uses TRBV4-3 with TRBJ2-4; 7 nucleotides agree with TRBD1. Germline CDR1 is LGHNA and CDR2 is YSLEER. V lost 1 base and J lost 8; bases outside the gene matches: 5. CDR3 size: 14 residues. The CDR3 nucleotides are TGCGCCAGCAGCCAAGGACAGGGTGTTGACATTCAGTACTTC. It translates to CASSQGQGVDIQYF.

In this sample, this clonotype turned up many times. The chain joins TRBV2 to TRBJ1-1; D gene unclear. The CDR3 totals 13 residues. The V end lost 1 base, the J end lost 0 bases, and 3 bases lay between the germline ends. The germline CDR1 and CDR2 sequences are SNHLY and FYNNEI. CDR3 in amino acids: CASSEGVNTEAFF. The CDR3 nucleotides are TGTGCCAGCAGTGAAGGGGTGAACACTGAAGCTTTCTTT.

To note about this clonotype: Possible read error: a much larger clone is one base away. The chain is built from TRBV5-4 and TRBJ2-5; D not certain. Trimming stripped 1 base from V and 0 bases from J, with 13 bases between. The V gene's germline CDR1 is SGHNT and CDR2 YYREEE (reference sequence). The CDR3 length is 16 residues. CDR3 sequence reads: CASSLTWSTNQETQYF. For the CDR3, the DNA is TGTGCCAGCAGCTTGACATGGAGCACAAACCAAGAGACCCAGTACTTC.

As concerns this clonotype: It may be a read error: a sequence one base away is much more abundant. V is TRBV7-9 and J is TRBJ2-7; no reliable D call. Germline assignment: CDR1 SEHNR and CDR2 FQNEAQ (reference sequence). Trimming took 5 bases from V and 2 from J, leaving 10 bases between them. CDR3 size: 13 residues. The CDR3 DNA reads as TGTGCCAGCAGCCACCGGGCCCCCTACGAGCAGTACTTC. Protein: CASSHRAPYEQYF.

The chain recombines TRBV7-9 with TRBJ1-4; D unresolved. Per the germline V gene, CDR1 is SEHNR and CDR2 is FQNEAQ (reference sequence). The CDR3 loop spans 13 amino acids. Trimming pared 5 bases from V and 5 bases from J, leaving 9 bases between. The CDR3 spells CASSPTENEKLFF. CDR3 DNA sequence: TGTGCCAGCAGCCCTACCGAGAATGAAAAACTGTTTTTT.

This clonotype has just a few counts. The chain is built from TRBV28 and TRBJ1-4; D is undetermined. V was shortened by 1 base and J by 0 bases, with 12 bases between the two germline ends. The germline V gene has CDR1 MDHEN and CDR2 SYDVKM. The CDR3 is 17 amino acids. The CDR3 DNA is TGTGCCAGCAGTTTATTCTCTGCTCCGCCAACTAATGAAAAACTGTTTTTT. Its protein product is CASSLFSAPPTNEKLFF.

This clonotype has just a few counts. The genes are TRBV6-2 or TRBV6-3 and TRBJ1-1, with TRBD1 as a possible D gene (5 bases). CDR1 and CDR2 from the germline V gene are MNHEY and SVGEGT. The CDR3 is made up of 14 amino acids. V was shortened by 7 bases and J by 6 bases, with 18 bases between the two germline ends. As DNA, the CDR3 is TGTGCCAGCACCGTGACAGCCCTCGTGCCTGAAGCTTTCTTT. Amino acid sequence: CASTVTALVPEAFF.

V gene TRBV6-2 or TRBV6-3 combines with J gene TRBJ1-6; TRBD1 agrees at 8 bases. V gave up 7 bases and J gave up 0 bases; unmatched junction bases: 5. Germline CDR1 is MNHEY and CDR2 is SVGEGT. The CDR3 length is 16 residues. CDR3 bases: TGTGCCAGCAAGACAGGGGCGAGCTCCTATAATTCACCCCTCCACTTT. Translating it yields CASKTGASSYNSPLHF.

The chain is built from TRBV6-2 or TRBV6-3 and TRBJ1-5; D gene unclear. V was shortened by 1 base and J by 3 bases, with 7 bases between the two germline ends. The CDR3 extends over 14 amino acids. Germline CDR1 and CDR2: MNHEY and SVGEGT. The CDR3 spells CASSYFGPNQPQHF. DNA of the CDR3: TGTGCCAGCAGTTACTTCGGACCCAATCAGCCCCAGCATTTT.

This clonotype was counted ten times or more. The rearrangement joins TRBV6-1 to TRBJ2-6; D is perhaps TRBD1 (6 bases). Germline V gene data show CDR1 as MNHNS and CDR2 as SASEGT. The CDR3 runs to 15 residues. Trimming cost V 7 bases and J 3 bases, with 13 bases left between them. DNA for the CDR3: TGTGCCAGCACCTGGACAGTGTTTGGGGCCAACGTCCTGACTTTC. As protein: CASTWTVFGANVLTF.

This rearrangement joins TRBV6-5 to TRBJ2-2, with 13 bases aligning to TRBD2. This CDR3 is 17 amino acids long. After removal of 2 bases from V and 7 bases from J, the junction contained 7 bases not matched to a gene. The germline V gene encodes CDR1 MNHEY and CDR2 SVGAGI. The DNA for the CDR3 is TGTGCCAGCAGTTACGGACTAGCGGGAGTTGTAGACGGGGAGCTGTTTTTT. It yields the protein CASSYGLAGVVDGELFF.

This clonotype was found a few times. The chain joins TRBV2 to TRBJ2-7, with D perhaps TRBD2 (5 bases). Germline CDR1 SNHLY, CDR2 FYNNEI. CDR3 length: 16 residues. V was cut by 0 bases and J by 4 bases, with 16 bases left in between. Here the CDR3 DNA reads TGTGCCAGCAGTGAAGCGTCGGGATGGAGTGGATACGAGCAGTACTTC. Its protein is CASSEASGWSGYEQYF.

This clonotype was detected only a few times. V is TRBV9 and J is TRBJ2-3; possibly TRBD1 for D (6 bases). Trimming took off 0 bases at V and 3 bases at J, with 11 bases between the two ends. Germline CDR1 and CDR2: SGDLS and YYNGEE. This CDR3 has 15 residues. The CDR3 is CASSVVPGTTDTQYF. The CDR3 DNA reads as TGTGCCAGCAGCGTAGTCCCCGGGACAACAGATACGCAGTATTTT. Looking up the rest from reference TRBV9 and TRBJ2-3 gives the full variable domain: DSGVTQTPKHLITATGQRVTLRCSPRSGDLSVYWYQQSLDQGLQFLIQYYNGEERAKGNILERFSAQQFPDLHSELNLSSLELGDSALYFCASSVVPGTTDTQYFGPGTRLTVL.